What follows is one TCR beta chain and its context. Its antigen is unidentified. Researchers took lesional scalp punch biopsies and peripheral blood from people who were alopecia areata patients. It was cDNA, reverse transcribed from extracted RNA, that served as the sequencing template. Some clones are missing from TCRdb's copy, which holds only in-frame ones; the method was immunoSEQ multiplex PCR. This sample carries fewer than 100,000 clones, over 40% of them seen once, and the ten largest clones take 0.7% to 0.95%. The data were taken from a study of CD8+ T cells in alopecia areata. Study-wide results and caveats: Unlike in mice, where it was clearer, TCR sharing across patients was less clear, possibly HLA-related.

The specimen was CD4+ T cells sorted from blood. The receptor was derived from a human donor with alopecia areata.

This CDR3 is CASSQYAQGVAEAFF. As DNA, the CDR3 is TGTGCCAGCAGCCAATACGCGCAGGGGGTGGCTGAAGCTTTCTTT. The J gene is TRBJ1-1, the V gene TRBV28; 7 nucleotides agree with TRBD1. V was pared by 6 bases and J by 6 bases, with 13 bases of the junction left unmatched. CDR1 is MDHEN, CDR2 SYDVKM, per germline. This CDR3 has 15 amino acids.